This T cell receptor (beta chain) derives from a study of blood T cells in healthy people across ages. Whole-study findings and limits: Roughly linear declines in TCR beta diversity per million T cells occurred with age.

As regards this clonotype: Its target is not known.

Combining a sample-barcoded 5' primer with a J-beta primer mix, a second PCR ran for 7 to 11 cycles. Each CDR3 protein is one row after TCRdb ran MiXCR on the 5' RACE reads. The table lists about 1.5 million distinct CDR3 sequences, 35% to 45% of them singletons. The study recruited healthy Caucasian donors from Russia who were aged roughly 6 to 95. The CDR3 totals 13 residues. Germline CDR1 is SEHNR and CDR2 is FQNEAQ (reference sequence). The origin of this receptor is a woman between 18 and 30 years old in good health. Sequencing was performed on blood. This sequence joins TRBV7-9 and TRBJ2-5; TRBD1 agrees at 7 bases. Gene TRBJ2-7 matches the end of the DNA better, so the J call may be wrong. The CDR3 nucleotides are TGTGCCAGCAGCTCAACAGGGGCTGGCGAGCAGTACTTC. The encoded protein is CASSSTGAGEQYF.